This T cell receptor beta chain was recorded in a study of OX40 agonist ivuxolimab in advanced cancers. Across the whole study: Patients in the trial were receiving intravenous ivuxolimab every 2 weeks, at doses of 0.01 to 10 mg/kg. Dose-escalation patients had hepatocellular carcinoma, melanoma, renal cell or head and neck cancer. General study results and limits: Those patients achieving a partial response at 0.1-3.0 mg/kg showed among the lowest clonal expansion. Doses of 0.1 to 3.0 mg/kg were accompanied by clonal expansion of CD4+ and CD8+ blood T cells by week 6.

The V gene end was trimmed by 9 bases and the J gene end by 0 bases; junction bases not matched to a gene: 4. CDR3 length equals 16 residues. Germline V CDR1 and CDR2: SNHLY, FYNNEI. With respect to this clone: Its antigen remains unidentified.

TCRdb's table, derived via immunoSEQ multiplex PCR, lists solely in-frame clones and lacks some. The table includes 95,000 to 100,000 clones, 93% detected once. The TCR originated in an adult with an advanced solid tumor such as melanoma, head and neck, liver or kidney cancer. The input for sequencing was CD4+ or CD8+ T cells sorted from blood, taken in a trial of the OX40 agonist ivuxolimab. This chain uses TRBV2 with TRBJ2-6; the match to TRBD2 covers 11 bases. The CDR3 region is CARAGTSGSGANVLTF. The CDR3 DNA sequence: TGTGCCAGGGCCGGGACTAGCGGCTCTGGGGCCAACGTCCTGACTTTC.